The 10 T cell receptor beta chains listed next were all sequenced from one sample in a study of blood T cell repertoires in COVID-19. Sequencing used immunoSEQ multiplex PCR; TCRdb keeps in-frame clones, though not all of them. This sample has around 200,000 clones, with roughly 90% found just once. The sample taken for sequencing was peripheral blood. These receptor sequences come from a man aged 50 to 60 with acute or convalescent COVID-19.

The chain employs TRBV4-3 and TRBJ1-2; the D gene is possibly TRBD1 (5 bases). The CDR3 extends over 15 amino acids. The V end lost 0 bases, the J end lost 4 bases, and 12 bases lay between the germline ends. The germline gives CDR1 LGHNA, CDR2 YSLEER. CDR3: CASSQDKGKSYGYTF. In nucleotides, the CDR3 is TGCGCCAGCAGCCAAGACAAGGGGAAGTCCTATGGCTACACCTTC.

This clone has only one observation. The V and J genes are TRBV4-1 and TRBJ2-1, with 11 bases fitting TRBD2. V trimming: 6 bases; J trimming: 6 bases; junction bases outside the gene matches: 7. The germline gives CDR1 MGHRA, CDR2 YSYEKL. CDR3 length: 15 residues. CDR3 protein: CASSVSGGAVNEQFF. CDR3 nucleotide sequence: TGCGCCAGCAGTGTTAGCGGGGGGGCAGTCAATGAGCAGTTCTTC.

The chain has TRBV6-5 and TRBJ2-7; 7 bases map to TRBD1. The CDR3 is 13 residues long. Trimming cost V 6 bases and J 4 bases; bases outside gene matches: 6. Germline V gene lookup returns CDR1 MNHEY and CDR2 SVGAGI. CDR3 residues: CASRRQGGYEQYV. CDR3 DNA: TGTGCCAGCAGGAGACAGGGTGGTTACGAGCAGTACGTC.

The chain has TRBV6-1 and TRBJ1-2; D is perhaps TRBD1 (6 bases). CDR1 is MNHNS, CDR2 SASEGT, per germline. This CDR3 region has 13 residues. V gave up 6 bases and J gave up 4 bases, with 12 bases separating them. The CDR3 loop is CASSSDSAYGYTF. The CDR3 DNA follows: TGTGCCAGCAGCTCGGACAGCGCCTATGGCTACACCTTC.

CDR3 DNA sequence: TGTGCCAGCCATCGACAGGGCCGCACAGATACGCAGTATTTT. Amino acids: CASHRQGRTDTQYF. The chain uses TRBV28 and TRBJ2-3, with TRBD1 matching 7 bases. The CDR3 covers 14 residues. V lost 8 bases to trimming and J lost 1 base; unmatched junction nucleotides: 6. Germline V lookup: CDR1 MDHEN, CDR2 SYDVKM.

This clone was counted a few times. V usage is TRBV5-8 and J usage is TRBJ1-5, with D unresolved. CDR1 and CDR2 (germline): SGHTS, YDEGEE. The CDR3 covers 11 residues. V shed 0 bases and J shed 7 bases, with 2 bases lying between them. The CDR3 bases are TGTGCCAGCAGCTTGGTACAGCCCCAGCATTTT. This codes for CASSLVQPQHF.

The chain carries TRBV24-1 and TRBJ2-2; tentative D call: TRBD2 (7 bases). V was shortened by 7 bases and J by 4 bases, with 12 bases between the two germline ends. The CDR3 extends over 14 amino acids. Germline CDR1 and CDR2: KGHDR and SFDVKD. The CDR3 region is CATSGGLLTGELFF. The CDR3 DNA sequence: TGTGCCACCAGCGGGGGGCTGCTCACCGGGGAGCTGTTTTTT.

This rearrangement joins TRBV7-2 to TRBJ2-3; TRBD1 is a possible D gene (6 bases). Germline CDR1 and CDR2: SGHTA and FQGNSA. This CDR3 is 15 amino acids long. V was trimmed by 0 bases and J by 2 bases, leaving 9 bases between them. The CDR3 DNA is TGTGCCAGCAGCTTAGCCACAGGGTTCACAGATACGCAGTATTTT. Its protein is CASSLATGFTDTQYF.

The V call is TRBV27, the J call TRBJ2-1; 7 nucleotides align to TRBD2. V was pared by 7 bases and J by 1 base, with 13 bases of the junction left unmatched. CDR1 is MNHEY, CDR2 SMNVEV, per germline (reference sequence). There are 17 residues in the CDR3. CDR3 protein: CASTRLAEGLSYNEQFF. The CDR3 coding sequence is TGTGCCAGCACCCGCCTAGCGGAGGGCCTTTCCTACAATGAGCAGTTCTTC.

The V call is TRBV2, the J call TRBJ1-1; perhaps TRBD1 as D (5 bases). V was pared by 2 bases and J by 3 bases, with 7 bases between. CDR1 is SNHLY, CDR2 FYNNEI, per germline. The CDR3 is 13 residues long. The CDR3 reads CASSEKGYTEAFF. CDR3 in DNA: TGTGCCAGCAGTGAAAAGGGGTACACTGAAGCTTTCTTT.